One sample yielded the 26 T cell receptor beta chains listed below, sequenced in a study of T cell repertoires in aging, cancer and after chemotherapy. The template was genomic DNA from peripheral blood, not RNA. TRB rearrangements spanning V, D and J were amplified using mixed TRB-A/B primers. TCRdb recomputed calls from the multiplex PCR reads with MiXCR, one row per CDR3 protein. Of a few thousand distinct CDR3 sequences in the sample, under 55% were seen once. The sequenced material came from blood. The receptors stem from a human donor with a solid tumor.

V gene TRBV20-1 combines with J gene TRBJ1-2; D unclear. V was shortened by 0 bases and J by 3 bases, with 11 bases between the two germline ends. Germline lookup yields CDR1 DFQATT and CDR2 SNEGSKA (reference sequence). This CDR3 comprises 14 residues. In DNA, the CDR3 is TGCAGTGCTAGAGATTCAGGTTCTTACTATGGCTACACCTTC. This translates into CSARDSGSYYGYTF.

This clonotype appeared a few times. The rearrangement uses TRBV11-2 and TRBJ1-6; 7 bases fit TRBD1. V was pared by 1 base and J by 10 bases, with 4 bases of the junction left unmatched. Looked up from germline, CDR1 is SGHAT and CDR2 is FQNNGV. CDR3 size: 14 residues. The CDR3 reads CASSLGDRLSPLHF. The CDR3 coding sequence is TGTGCCAGCAGCTTAGGGGACAGACTATCACCCCTCCACTTT.

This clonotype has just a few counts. The CDR3 region has the DNA TGTGCCAGCAGCTTGGATGGGGGTTATAATTCACCCCTCCACTTT. It is translated as CASSLDGGYNSPLHF. The chain uses TRBV5-6 and TRBJ1-6; D is perhaps TRBD1 (5 bases). The CDR3 is 15 amino acids. The V and J ends lost 0 bases and 4 bases respectively, with 8 bases between them. Germline V CDR1 and CDR2: SGHDT, YYEEEE.

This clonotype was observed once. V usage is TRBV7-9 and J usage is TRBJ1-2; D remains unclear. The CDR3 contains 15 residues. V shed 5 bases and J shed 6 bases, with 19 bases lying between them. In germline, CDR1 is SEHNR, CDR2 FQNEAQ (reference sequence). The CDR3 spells CASSQNMDFFDGYTF. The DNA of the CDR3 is TGTGCCAGCAGCCAAAACATGGACTTCTTTGATGGCTACACCTTC.

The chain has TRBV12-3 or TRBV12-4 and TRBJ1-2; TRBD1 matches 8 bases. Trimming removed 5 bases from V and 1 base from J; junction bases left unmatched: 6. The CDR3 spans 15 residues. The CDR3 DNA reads TGTGCCAGCAGTCTGCAGGGGGCCCATAACTATGGCTACACCTTC. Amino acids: CASSLQGAHNYGYTF.

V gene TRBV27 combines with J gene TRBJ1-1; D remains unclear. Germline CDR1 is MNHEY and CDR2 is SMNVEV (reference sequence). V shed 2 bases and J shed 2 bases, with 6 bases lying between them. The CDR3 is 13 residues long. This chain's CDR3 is CASSLVDNTEAFF. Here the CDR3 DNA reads TGTGCCAGCAGTTTAGTGGACAACACTGAAGCTTTCTTT.

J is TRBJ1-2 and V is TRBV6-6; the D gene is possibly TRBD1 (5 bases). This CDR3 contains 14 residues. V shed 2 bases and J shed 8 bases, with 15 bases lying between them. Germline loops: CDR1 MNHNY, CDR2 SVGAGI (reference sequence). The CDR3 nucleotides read TGTGCCAGCAGTTACCGGACCAGCCCAGGGGGCTACACCTTC. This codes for CASSYRTSPGGYTF.

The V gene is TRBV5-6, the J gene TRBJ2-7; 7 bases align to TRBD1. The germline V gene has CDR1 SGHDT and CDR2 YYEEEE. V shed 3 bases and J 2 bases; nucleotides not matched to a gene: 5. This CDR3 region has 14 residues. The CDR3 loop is CASSYGTAAYEQYF. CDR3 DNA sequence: TGTGCCAGCAGCTACGGGACAGCCGCCTACGAGCAGTACTTC.

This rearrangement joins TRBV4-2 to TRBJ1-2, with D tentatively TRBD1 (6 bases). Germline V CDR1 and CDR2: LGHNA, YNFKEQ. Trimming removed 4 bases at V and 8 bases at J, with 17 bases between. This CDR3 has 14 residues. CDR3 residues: CASSPGQPGSGYTF. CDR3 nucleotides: TGTGCCAGCAGCCCCGGACAGCCCGGGAGCGGCTACACCTTC.

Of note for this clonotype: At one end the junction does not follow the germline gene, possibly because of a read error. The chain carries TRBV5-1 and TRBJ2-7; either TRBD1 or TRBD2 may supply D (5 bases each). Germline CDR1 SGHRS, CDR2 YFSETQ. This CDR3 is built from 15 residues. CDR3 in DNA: TGTGCCAGCAGCACGTCCGGGACCGCCCGTACGGAGCAGTACTTC. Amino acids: CASSTSGTARTEQYF.

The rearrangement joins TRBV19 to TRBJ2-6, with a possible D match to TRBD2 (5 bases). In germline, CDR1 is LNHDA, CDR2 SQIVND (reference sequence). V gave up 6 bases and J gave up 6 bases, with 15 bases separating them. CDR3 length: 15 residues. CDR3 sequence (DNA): TGTGCCAGTAGATCCCCTAGCTCCTTGGCCAACGTCCTGACTTTC. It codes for CASRSPSSLANVLTF.

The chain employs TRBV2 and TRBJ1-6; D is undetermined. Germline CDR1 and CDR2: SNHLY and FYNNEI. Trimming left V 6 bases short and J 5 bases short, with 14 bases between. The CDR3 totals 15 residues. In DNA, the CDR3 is TGTGCCAGCAGGCAGTACGGGCAGAATAATTCACCCCTCCACTTT. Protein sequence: CASRQYGQNNSPLHF.

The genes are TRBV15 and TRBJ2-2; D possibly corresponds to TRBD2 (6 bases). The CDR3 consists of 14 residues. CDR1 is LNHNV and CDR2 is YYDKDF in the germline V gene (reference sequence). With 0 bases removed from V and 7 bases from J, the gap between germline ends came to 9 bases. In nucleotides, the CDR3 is TGTGCCACCAGCAGAGATACGGAGGGCGGGGAGCTGTTTTTT. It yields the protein CATSRDTEGGELFF.

The CDR3 spells CSARGDMNTEAFF. CDR3 bases: TGCAGCGCTCGCGGGGATATGAACACTGAAGCTTTCTTT. This chain connects TRBV29-1 to TRBJ1-1; D is unresolved. The germline V gene has CDR1 SQVTM and CDR2 ANQGSEA. The CDR3 loop spans 13 amino acids. The V end was cut by 7 bases, the J end by 0 bases, with 12 bases between.

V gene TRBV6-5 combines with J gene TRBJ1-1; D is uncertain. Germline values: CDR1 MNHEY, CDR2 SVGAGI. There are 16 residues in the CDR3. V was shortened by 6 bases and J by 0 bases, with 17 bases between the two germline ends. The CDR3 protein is CASSPPIGRMNTEAFF. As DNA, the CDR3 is TGTGCCAGCAGCCCCCCGATTGGGCGGATGAACACTGAAGCTTTCTTT.

The CDR3 nucleotides are TGTGCCAGCAGCGCCCTGATGAACACTGAAGCTTTCTTT. This sequence encodes CASSALMNTEAFF. The chain employs TRBV7-6 and TRBJ1-1; unclear D gene. V dropped 5 bases and J dropped 0 bases, with 7 bases sitting between them. This CDR3 is 13 amino acids long. Germline V gene lookup returns CDR1 SGHVS and CDR2 FNYEAQ.

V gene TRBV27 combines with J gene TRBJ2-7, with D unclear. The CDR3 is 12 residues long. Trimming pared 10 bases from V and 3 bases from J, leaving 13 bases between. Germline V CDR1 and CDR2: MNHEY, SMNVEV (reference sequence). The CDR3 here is CATKHEFYEQYF. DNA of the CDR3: TGTGCCACCAAACATGAGTTCTACGAGCAGTACTTC.

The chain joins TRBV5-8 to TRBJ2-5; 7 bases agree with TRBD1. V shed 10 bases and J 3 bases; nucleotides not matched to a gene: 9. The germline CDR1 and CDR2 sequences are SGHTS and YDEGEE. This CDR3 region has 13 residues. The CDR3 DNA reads TGTGCCCGAGGGGGCCCCGGGGAAGAGACCCAGTACTTC. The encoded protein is CARGGPGEETQYF. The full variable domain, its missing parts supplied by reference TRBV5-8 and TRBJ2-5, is EAGVTQSPTHLIKTRGQQATLRCSPISGHTSVYWYQQALGLGLQFLLWYDEGEERNRGNFPPRFSGRQFPNYSSELNVNALELEDSALYLCARGGPGEETQYFGPGTRLLVL.

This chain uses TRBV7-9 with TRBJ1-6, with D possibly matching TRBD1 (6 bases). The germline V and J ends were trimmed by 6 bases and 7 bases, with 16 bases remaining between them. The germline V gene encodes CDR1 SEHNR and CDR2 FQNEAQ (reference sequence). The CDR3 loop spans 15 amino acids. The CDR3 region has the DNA TGTGCCAGCAGTTCCTCCCAGGGGAGCAATTCACCCCTCCACTTT. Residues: CASSSSQGSNSPLHF. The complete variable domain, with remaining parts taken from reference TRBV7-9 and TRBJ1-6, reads DTGVSQNPRHKITKRGQNVTFRCDPISEHNRLYWYRQTLGQGPEFLTYFQNEAQLEKSRLLSDRFSAERPKGSFSTLEIQRTEQGDSAMYLCASSSSQGSNSPLHFGNGTRLTVT.

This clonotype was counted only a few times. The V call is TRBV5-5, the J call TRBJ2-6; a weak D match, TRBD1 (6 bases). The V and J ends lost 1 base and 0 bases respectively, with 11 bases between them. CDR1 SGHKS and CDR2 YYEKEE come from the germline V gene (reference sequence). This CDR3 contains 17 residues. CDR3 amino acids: CASSLNRVSSGANVLTF. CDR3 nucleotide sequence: TGTGCCAGCAGCTTGAACAGGGTTAGCTCTGGGGCCAACGTCCTGACTTTC.

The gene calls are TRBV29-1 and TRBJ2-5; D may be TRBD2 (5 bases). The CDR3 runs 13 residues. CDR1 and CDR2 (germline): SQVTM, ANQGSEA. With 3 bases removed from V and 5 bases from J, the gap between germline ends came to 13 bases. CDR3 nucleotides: TGCAGCGTTGATGGGCGGGCGGTGGAGACCCAGTACTTC. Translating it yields CSVDGRAVETQYF.

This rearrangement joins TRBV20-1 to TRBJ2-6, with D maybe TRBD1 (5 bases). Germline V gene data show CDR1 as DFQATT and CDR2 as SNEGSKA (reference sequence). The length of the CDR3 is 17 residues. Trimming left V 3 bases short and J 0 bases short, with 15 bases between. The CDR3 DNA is TGCAGTGCTAGCCCCTCGAGGACACGCTCTGGGGCCAACGTCCTGACTTTC. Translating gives CSASPSRTRSGANVLTF.

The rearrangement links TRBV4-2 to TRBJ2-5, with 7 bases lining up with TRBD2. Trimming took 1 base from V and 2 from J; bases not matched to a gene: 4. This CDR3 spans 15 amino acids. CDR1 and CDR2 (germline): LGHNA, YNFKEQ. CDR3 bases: TGTGCCAGCAGCCAAGTAGGGACTAAACAAGAGACCCAGTACTTC. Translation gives CASSQVGTKQETQYF.

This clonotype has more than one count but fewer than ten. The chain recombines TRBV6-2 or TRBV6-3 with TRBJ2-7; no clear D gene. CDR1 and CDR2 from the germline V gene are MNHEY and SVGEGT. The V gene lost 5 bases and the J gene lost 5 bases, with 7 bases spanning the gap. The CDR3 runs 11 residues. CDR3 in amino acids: CASSGMNEQYF. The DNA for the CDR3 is TGTGCCAGCAGTGGTATGAACGAGCAGTACTTC.

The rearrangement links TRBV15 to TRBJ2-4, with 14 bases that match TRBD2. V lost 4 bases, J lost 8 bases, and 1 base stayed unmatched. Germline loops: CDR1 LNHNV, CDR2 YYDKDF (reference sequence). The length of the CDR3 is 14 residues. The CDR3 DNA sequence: TGTGCCACCAGCAAGGGACTAGCGGGAGACATTCAGTACTTC. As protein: CATSKGLAGDIQYF.

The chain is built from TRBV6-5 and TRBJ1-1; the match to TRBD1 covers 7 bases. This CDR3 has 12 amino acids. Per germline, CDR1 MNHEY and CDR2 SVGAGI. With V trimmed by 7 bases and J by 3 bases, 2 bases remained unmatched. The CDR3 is CASKDRDTEAFF. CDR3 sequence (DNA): TGTGCCAGCAAAGACAGGGACACTGAAGCTTTCTTT.